The 2 T cell receptor beta chains presented below share a single source sample, sequenced in a study of cytomegalovirus exposure and HLA in healthy donors. PCR employed 60 Vbeta and 13 Jbeta primers. Data came from immunoSEQ multiplex PCR; TCRdb stores just in-frame clones and leaves some out. The data show approximately 100,000 clones, and the top ten clones hold 0.59%. The sequencing input was PBMCs. The source is a man in his fifties in good health and CMV-seronegative.

The CDR3 bases are TGCGCCAGCACCCCCGAGGCGGCTGGGGCCAACGTCCTGACTTTC. Encoded protein: CASTPEAAGANVLTF. This chain connects TRBV5-1 to TRBJ2-6; no definite D call. CDR3 size: 15 residues. Germline CDR1 reads SGHRS; CDR2 reads YFSETQ. The ends were cut back, 6 bases at V and 2 bases at J, with 12 bases in the middle.

The chain carries TRBV5-6 and TRBJ2-7; 8 bases agree with TRBD2. The trim removed 3 bases at V and 1 base at J, leaving 12 bases unmatched. The CDR3 consists of 17 residues. Germline values: CDR1 SGHDT, CDR2 YYEEEE. The CDR3 loop is CASSSPVGAGESYEQYF. The CDR3 DNA reads TGTGCCAGCAGCTCCCCCGTAGGAGCGGGGGAATCCTACGAGCAGTACTTC.